This TCR beta chain was documented in a study of blood T cell repertoires in COVID-19 (dated by TCRdb to 2020 to 2022). With respect to the entire study: Collaborator samples came from the United States, Italy and Spain and covered acute and convalescent phases of COVID-19. HLA class I and class II types, where available, came from metadata supplied by the sample provider rather than from assay-based typing. The samples were drawn from two sources: the first 160 participants of the ongoing ImmuneRACE study, and 1,254 subjects contributed by 6 global collaborators. The repertoires were released in a freely available public database meant as a resource for research on the immune response to SARS-CoV-2. A de-identified subject ID, COVID-19 status, age in years and sex were almost always included in the sample metadata. The material from the prospective study consisted of cDNA or gDNA derived from T cells, B-cell-depleted T cells, or PBMCs. Subjects who had been exposed to COVID-19, were actively infected with it, or had recovered from it provided the deeply sampled blood TCRbeta repertoires that made up the dataset. General conclusions and limits of the study: The amount of clinical and demographic metadata varied by source and participant and was provided uncurated.

Collaborating institutions collected whole blood in K2EDTA tubes following their own protocols. For TCRbeta analysis, collaborators shipped samples in one of three forms: frozen whole blood, isolated PBMCs, or DNA extracted from either of those sample types. TCRbeta CDR3 regions were amplified from genomic DNA using the immunoSEQ Assay, a bias-controlled multiplex PCR. As for how the authors treated the data: Nucleated cell counts per sample were estimated from amplification of reference gene primers within the assay. Sequence reads were collapsed and filtered to measure the absolute abundance of every unique TCRbeta CDR3 rearrangement. For each sample, productive Simpson clonality was calculated by taking the square root of Simpson's diversity index across productive rearrangements. This is the immuneACCESS table as TCRdb keeps it, with only in-frame sequences that have V and J called. A part of the clones is gone; compared with another copy, unresolved V genes explain less than half, and the rest is unexplained. That table gives V, J and clone size, and the DNA gave D and trimming. The sample table holds about 200,000 clones, of which around 80% were seen once. The ten largest clonotypes hold 12% of the sample.

With regard to this clone: Its target antigen remains unknown. No clone much larger than this one lies a single base away; base qualities are absent.

Sequenced material: peripheral blood. This TCR derives from a woman in her thirties or forties with acute or convalescent COVID-19.

CDR3 sequence: CASSFSRLAGEYEQYF. The bases read TGTGCCAGCAGCTTTTCCCGACTAGCGGGAGAATACGAGCAGTACTTC. The rearrangement combines TRBV7-8 with TRBJ2-7, with 12 bases in between that match TRBD2. From the cysteine up to the phenylalanine, the CDR3 has a length of 16 residues. Of the read, only the CDR3 DNA is kept; its 48 bases are in frame from base 1. Here V drops 3 bases and J drops 4 bases, and the junction holds 7 bases not matched to any gene. CDR1 SGHVS and CDR2 FQNEAQ were looked up in the germline V gene.